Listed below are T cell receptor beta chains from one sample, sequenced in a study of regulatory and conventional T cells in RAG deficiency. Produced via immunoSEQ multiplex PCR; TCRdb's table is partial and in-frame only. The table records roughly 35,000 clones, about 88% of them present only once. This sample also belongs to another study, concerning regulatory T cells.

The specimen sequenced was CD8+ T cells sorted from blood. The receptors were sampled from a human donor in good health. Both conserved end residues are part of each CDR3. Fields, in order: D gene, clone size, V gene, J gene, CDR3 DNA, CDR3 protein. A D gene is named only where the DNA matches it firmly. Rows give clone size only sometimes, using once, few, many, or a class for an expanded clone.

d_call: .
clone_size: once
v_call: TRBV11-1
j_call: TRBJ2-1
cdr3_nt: TGTGCCAGCAGCTCCACCCGGGACCCGAGCCTCAATGAGCAGTTCTTC
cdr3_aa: CASSSTRDPSLNEQFF

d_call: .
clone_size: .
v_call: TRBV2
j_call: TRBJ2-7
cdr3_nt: TGTGCCAGCACCGAGACAGACTCCTACGAGCAGTACTTC
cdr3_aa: CASTETDSYEQYF

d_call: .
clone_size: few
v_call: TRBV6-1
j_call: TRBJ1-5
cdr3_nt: TGTGCCGTAGGAACGGGTCAGCCCCAGCATTTT
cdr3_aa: CAVGTGQPQHF

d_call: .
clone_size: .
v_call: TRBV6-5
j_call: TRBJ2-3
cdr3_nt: TGTGCCAGCCGAGGACAGAGCACAGATACGCAGTATTTT
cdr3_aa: CASRGQSTDTQYF

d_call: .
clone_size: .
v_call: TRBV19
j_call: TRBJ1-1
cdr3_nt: TGTGCCAGTAGTATAGGACAGACTGAAGCTTTCTTT
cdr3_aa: CASSIGQTEAFF

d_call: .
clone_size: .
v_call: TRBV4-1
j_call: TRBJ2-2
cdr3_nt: TGCGCCAGCAGCCAACTTACGCTTCCGACTGGCACCGGGGAGCTGTTTTTT
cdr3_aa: CASSQLTLPTGTGELFF

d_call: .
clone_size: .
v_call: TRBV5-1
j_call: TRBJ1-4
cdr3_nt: TGCGCCAGCAGCCGGGGCAGCTTTGCAACTAATGAAAAACTGTTTTTT
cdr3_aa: CASSRGSFATNEKLFF

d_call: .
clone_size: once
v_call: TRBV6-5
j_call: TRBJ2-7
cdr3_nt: TGTGCCAGCAGCGACGCTTTAACCTACGAGCAGTACTTC
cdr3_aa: CASSDALTYEQYF

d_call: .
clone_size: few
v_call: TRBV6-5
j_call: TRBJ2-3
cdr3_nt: TGTGCCAGCAGTGACCTGGGGGAAGATACGCAGTATTTT
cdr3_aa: CASSDLGEDTQYF

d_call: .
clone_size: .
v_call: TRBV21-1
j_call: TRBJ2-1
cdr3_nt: TGTGCCAGCAGCACCATAGGTGAGCAGTTCTTC
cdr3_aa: CASSTIGEQFF

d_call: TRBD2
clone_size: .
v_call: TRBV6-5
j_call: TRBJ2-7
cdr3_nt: TGTGCCAGCAGTTACGAGTCTAGCGGAGCATACGAGCAGTACTTC
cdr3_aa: CASSYESSGAYEQYF

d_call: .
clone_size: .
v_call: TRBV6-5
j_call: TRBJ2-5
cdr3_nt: TGTGCCAGCACCCTAGGAGAGACCCAGTACTTC
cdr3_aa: CASTLGETQYF

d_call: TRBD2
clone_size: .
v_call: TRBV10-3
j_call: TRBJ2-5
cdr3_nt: TGTGCCATCAGAGCCGGGGGGGAGCAGTACTTC
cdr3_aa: CAIRAGGEQYF

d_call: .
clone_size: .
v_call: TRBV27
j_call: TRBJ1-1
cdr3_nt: TGTGCCAGCAGTATAACAGGGATAACTGAAGCTTTCTTT
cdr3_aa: CASSITGITEAFF

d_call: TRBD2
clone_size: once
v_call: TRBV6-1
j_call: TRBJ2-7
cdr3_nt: TGTGCCAGCAGGGGTAGCGGGGGCTCCTACGAGCAGTACTTC
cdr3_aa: CASRGSGGSYEQYF

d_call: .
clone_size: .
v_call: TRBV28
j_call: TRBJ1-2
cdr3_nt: TGTGCCAGCAGTTCACCACGGACGCAAGGCCCTTTAAATGGCTACACCTTC
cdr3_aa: CASSSPRTQGPLNGYTF

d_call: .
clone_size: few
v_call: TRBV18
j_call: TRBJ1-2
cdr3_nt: TGTGCCAGCTCACTGTTGGGTGGTGGCTACACCTTC
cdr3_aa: CASSLLGGGYTF

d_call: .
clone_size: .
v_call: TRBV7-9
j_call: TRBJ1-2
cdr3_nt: TGTGCCAGCAGCTTGGGACGGGCTAACTATGGCTACACCTTC
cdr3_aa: CASSLGRANYGYTF

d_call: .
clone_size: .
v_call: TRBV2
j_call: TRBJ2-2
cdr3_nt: TGTGCCAGCAGTGAAGCGCGGGGCGGGGAGCTGTTTTTT
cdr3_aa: CASSEARGGELFF

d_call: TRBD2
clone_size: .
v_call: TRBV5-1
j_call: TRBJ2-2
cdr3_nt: TGCGCCAGCAGCTTGCAGGGAGGGGTCGCCGGGGAGCTGTTTTTT
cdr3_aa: CASSLQGGVAGELFF

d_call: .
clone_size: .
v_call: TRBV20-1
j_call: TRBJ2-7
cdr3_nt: TGCAGTGCTACAGGGAGCTACGAGCAGTACTTC
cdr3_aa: CSATGSYEQYF

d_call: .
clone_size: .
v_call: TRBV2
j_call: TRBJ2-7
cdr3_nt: TGTGCCAGCAGGGCTCTGGGGGGCGAGCAGTACTTC
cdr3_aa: CASRALGGEQYF

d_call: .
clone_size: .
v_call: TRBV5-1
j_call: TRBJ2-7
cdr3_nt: TGCGCCAGCAGCTTTACTACCTCCTACGAGCAGTACTTC
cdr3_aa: CASSFTTSYEQYF

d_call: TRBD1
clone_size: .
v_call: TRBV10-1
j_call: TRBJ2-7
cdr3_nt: TGCGCCAGCAGTGGAGGGGGGACAGGGGTCTACGAGCAGTACTTC
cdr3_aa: CASSGGGTGVYEQYF

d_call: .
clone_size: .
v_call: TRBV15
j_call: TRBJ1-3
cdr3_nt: TGTGCCACCAGCAGAGATAGGGGCTCTGGAAACACCATATATTTT
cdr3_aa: CATSRDRGSGNTIYF

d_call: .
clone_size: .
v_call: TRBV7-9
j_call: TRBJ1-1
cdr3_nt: TGTGCCAGCAGCTTAGCACACCCTCGGGACACTGAAGCTTTCTTT
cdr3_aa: CASSLAHPRDTEAFF

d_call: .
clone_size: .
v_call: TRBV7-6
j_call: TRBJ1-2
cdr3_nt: TGTGCCAGCAGCTTATATTCCGGACAAGGAGGGCCCGGGGATGGCTACACCTTC
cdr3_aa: CASSLYSGQGGPGDGYTF

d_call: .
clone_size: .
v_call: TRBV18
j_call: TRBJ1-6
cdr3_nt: TGTGCCAGCTCACCATTGGATTCCCATAATTCACCCCTCCACTTT
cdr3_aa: CASSPLDSHNSPLHF

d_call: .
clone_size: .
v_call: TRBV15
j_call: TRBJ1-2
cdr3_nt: TGTGCCACCAGCAGAGATCGCAGGGGACTCTACACCTTC
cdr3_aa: CATSRDRRGLYTF

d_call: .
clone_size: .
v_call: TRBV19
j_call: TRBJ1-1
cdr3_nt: TGTGCCAGTAGTCGCGAGAGGGTTACCACTGAAGCTTTCTTT
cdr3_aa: CASSRERVTTEAFF

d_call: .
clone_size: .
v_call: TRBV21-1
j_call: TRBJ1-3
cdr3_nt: TGTGCCAGCAGCAAAGCGGGCGGCAGGCCTTCTGGAAACACCATATATTTT
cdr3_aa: CASSKAGGRPSGNTIYF

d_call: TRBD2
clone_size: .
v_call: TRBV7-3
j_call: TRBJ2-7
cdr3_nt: TGTGCCAGCAGCTATGGGATGAGGACTAGCTACTACGAGCAGTACTTC
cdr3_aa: CASSYGMRTSYYEQYF

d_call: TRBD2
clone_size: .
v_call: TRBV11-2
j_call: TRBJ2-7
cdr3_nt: TGTGCCAGCAGCCCGACTAGCGGGGGGGCTGGCTACGAGCAGTACTTC
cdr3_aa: CASSPTSGGAGYEQYF

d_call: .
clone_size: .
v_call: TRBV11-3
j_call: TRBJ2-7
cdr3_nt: TGTGCCAGCAGCCAAACTACAGGAGGCGAGCAGTACTTC
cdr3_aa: CASSQTTGGEQYF

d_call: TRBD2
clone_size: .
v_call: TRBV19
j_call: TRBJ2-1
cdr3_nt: TGTGCCAGTAGTGGGACTAGCGGGGTCCCTTACAATGAGCAGTTCTTC
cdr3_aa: CASSGTSGVPYNEQFF

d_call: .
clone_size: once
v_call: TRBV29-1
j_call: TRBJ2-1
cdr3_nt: TGCAGCGTTGTAGAGCCCCCTTTTTGGGAGCAGTTCTTC
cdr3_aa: CSVVEPPFWEQFF

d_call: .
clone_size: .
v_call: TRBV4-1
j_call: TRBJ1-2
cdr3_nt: TGCGCCAGCAGCCCCGCAGGGGATGGCTACACCTTC
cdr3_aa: CASSPAGDGYTF

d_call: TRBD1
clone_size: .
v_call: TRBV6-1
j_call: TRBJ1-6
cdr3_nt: TGTGCCAGCAGAGCGGGACAGGGGGTTAATTCACCCCTCCACTTT
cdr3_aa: CASRAGQGVNSPLHF

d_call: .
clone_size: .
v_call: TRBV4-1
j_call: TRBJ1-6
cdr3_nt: TGCGCCAGCAGCCAAGACAACGGTCTTCCATCACCCCTCCACTTT
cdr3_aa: CASSQDNGLPSPLHF

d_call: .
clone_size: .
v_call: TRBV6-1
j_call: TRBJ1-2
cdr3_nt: TGTGCCAGCAGTCGAGGGGGGTCTAACTATGGCTACACCTTC
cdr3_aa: CASSRGGSNYGYTF

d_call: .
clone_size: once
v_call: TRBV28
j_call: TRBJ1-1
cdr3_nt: TGTGCCAGCAGTTTACGCCAGACTGAAGCTTTCTTT
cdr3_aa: CASSLRQTEAFF

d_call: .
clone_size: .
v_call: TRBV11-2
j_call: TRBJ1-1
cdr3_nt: TGTGCCAGCAGCTGGTCTATGGACAAGAACACTGAAGCTTTCTTT
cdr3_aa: CASSWSMDKNTEAFF

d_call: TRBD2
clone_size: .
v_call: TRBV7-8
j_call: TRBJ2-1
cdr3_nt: TGTGCCAGCAGCGCCTTGGGGTTAGCGGGAGGGTTTTACGATGAGCAGTTCTTC
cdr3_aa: CASSALGLAGGFYDEQFF

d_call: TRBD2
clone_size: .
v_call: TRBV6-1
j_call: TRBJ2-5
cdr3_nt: TGTGCCAGCAGGAGGAGCGGGGGGGGTCAAGAGACCCAGTACTTC
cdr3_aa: CASRRSGGGQETQYF

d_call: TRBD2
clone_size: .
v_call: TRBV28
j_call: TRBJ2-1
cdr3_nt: TGTGCCAGCAGTTCAGTCGGGAGGAATGAGCAGTTCTTC
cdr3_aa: CASSSVGRNEQFF

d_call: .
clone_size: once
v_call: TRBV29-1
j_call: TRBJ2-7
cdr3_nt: TGCAGCGTTGGTAAGGGATCCTACGAGCAGTACTTC
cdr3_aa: CSVGKGSYEQYF

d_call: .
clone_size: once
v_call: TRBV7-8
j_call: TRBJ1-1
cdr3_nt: TGTGCCAGCAGCTTCCGGACAGCTACTGCGAACACTGAAGCTTTCTTT
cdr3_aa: CASSFRTATANTEAFF

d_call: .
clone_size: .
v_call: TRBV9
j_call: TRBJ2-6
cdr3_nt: TGTGCCAGCAGCGTAGCGGTTTGGGCCAACGTCCTGACTTTC
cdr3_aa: CASSVAVWANVLTF

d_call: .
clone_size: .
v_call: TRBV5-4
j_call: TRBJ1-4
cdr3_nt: TGTGCCATTGGCGATGAAAAACTGTTTTTT
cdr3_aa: CAIGDEKLFF

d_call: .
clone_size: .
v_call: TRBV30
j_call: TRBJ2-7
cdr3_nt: TGTGCCTGGAGTGAGGGAGGCGAGCAGTACTTC
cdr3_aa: CAWSEGGEQYF

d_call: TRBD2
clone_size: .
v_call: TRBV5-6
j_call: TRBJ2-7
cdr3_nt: TGTGCCAGCAGCCCGGGACTAGCGGGACACGAGCAGTACTTC
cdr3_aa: CASSPGLAGHEQYF

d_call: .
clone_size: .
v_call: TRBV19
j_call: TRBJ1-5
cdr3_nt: TGTGCCAGTAGTATCCCACGAGATCAGCCCCAGCATTTT
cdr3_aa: CASSIPRDQPQHF

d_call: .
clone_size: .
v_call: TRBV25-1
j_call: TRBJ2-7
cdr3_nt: TGTGCCCACGGGCAGGGGTACGAGCAGTACTTC
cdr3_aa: CAHGQGYEQYF

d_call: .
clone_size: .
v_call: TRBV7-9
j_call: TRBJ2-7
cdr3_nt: TGTGCCAGCAGCCCCCGGGGGCGGGACTACGAGCAGTACTTC
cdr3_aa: CASSPRGRDYEQYF

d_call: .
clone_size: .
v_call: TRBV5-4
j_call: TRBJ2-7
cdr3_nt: TGTGCCAGCAGCTTCGCAGGGAGCTACGAGCAGTACTTC
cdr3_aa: CASSFAGSYEQYF

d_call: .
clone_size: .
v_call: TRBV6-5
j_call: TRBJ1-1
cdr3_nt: TGTGCCAGCGCTCTCTCTCCGAACACTGAAGCTTTCTTT
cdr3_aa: CASALSPNTEAFF

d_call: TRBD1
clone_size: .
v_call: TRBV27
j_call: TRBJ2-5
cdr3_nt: TGTGCCAGCAGTTCACTTCGGACAGGGAGGTTAGGAGAGACCCAGTACTTC
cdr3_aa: CASSSLRTGRLGETQYF

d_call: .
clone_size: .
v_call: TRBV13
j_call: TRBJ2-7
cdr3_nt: TGTGCCAGCAGCCTTGGAGGACAGTCCTACGAGCAGTACTTC
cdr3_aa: CASSLGGQSYEQYF

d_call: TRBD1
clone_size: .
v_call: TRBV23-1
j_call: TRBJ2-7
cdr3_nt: TGCGCCAGCTTGTGGGGACAGCTCTTGTACGAGCAGTACTTC
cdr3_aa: CASLWGQLLYEQYF

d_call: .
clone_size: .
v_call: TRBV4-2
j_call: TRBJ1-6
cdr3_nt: TGTGCCAGCAGCCAAGATGTTGCGGGGGGTTCCTATAATTCACCCCTCCACTTT
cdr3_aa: CASSQDVAGGSYNSPLHF